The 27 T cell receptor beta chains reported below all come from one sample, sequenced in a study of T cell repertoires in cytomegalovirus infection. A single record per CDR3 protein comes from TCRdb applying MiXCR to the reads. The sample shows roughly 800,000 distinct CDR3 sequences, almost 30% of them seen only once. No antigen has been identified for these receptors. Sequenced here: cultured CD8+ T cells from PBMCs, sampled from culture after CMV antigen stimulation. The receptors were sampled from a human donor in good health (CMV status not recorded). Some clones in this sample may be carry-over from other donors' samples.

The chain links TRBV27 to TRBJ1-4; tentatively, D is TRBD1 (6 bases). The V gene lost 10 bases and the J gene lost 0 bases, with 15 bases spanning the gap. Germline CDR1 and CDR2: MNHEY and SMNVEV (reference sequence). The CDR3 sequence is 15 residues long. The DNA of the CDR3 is TGTGCCACCAGGACAGAGTCGTCAACTAATGAAAAACTGTTTTTT. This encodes CATRTESSTNEKLFF.

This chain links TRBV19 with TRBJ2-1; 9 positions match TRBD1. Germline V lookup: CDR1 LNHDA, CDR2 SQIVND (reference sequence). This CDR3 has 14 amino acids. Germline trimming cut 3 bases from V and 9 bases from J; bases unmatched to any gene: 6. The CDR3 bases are TGTGCCAGTAGTATTTACACAGGGGGCGGTGAGCAGTTCTTC. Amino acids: CASSIYTGGGEQFF.

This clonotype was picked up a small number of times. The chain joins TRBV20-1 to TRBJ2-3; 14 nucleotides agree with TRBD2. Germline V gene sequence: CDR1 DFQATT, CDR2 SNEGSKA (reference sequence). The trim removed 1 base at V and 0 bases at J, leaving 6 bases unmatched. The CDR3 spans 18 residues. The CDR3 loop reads CSARARLAGGTSTDTQYF. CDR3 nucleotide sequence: TGCAGTGCTAGAGCGAGACTAGCGGGGGGGACAAGCACAGATACGCAGTATTTT.

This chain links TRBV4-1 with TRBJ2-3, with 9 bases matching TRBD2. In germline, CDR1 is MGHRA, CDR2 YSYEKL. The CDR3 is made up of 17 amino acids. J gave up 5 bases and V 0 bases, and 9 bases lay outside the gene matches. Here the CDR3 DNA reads TGCGCCAGCAGCCAAGATAAAGCGGGGGGCGCGGAAGATACGCAGTATTTT. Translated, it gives CASSQDKAGGAEDTQYF.

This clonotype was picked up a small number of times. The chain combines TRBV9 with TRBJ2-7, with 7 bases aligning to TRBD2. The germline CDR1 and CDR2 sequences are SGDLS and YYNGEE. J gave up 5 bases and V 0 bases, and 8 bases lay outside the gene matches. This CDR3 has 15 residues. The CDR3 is CASSVGASGEDEQYF. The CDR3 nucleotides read TGTGCCAGCAGCGTAGGTGCGAGCGGGGAGGACGAGCAGTACTTC.

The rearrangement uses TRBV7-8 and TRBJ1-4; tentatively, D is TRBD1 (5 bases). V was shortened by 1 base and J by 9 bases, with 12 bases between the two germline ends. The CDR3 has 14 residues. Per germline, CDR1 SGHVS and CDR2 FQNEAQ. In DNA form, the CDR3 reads TGTGCCAGCAGCTTAGACAAGGGGAATAAAAAACTGTTTTTT. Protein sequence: CASSLDKGNKKLFF. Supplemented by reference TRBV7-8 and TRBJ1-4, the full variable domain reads GAGVSQSPRYKVAKRGQDVALRCDPISGHVSLFWYQQALGQGPEFLTYFQNEAQLDKSGLPSDRFFAERPEGSVSTLKIQRTQQEDSAVYLCASSLDKGNKKLFFGSGTQLSVL.

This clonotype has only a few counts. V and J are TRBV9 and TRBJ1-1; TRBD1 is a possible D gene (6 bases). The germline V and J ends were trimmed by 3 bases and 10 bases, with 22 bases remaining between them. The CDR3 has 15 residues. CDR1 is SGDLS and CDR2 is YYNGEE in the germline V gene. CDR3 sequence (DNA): TGTGCCAGCAGCGGCGAAAACCTATCAGGGGAGGGAGCTTTCTTT. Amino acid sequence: CASSGENLSGEGAFF.

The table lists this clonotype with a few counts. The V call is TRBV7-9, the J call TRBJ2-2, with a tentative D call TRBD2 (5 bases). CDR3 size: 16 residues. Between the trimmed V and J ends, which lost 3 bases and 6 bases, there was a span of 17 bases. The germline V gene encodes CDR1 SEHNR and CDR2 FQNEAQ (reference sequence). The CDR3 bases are TGTGCCAGCAGCTTGACCGGAGGCGGGCAACCCGGGGAGCTGTTTTTT. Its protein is CASSLTGGGQPGELFF.

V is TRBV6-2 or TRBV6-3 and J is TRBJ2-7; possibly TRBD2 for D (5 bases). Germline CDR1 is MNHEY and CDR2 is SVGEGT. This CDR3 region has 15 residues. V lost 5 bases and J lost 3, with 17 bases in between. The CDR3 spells CASSPRDLLNYEQYV. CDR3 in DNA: TGTGCCAGCAGTCCCCGGGATCTCTTAAACTACGAGCAGTACGTC.

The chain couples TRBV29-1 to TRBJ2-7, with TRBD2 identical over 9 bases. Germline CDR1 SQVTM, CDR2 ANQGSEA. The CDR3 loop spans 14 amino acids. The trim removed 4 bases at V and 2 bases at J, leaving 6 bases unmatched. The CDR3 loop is CSVALAGTAYEQYF. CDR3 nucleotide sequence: TGCAGCGTTGCCCTAGCGGGGACCGCCTACGAGCAGTACTTC.

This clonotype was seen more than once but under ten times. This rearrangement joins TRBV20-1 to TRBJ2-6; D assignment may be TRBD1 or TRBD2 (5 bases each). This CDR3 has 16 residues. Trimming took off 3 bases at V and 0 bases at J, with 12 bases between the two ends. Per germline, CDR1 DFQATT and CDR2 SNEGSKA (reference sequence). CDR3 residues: CSARGRDHSGANVLTF. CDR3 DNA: TGCAGTGCTAGGGGCAGGGACCACTCTGGGGCCAACGTCCTGACTTTC.

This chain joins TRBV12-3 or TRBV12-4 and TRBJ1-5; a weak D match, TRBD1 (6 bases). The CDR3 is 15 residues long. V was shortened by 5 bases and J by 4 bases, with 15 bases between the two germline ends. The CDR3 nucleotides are TGTGCCAGCAGTATTAGACAGGCTGAAAATCAGCCCCAGCATTTT. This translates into CASSIRQAENQPQHF.

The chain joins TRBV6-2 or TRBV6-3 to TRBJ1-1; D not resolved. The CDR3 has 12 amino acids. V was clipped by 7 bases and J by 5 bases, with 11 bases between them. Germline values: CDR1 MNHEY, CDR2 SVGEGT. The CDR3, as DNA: TGTGCCAGCACCTTAGACGGAACTGAAGCTTTCTTT. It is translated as CASTLDGTEAFF.

CDR3 sequence reads: CASSLAAFF. The CDR3 DNA sequence: TGTGCCAGCAGCTTGGCAGCTTTCTTT. The V call is TRBV5-4, the J call TRBJ1-1; D is ambiguous. The CDR3 loop spans 9 amino acids. Germline CDR1 reads SGHNT; CDR2 reads YYREEE (reference sequence). Trimming left V 0 bases short and J 10 bases short, with 1 base between.

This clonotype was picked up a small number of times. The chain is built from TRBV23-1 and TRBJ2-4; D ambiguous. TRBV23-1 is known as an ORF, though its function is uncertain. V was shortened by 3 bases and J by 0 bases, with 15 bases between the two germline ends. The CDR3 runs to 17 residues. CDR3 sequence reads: CASSHYSLSLAKNIQYF. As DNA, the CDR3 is TGCGCCAGCAGTCACTACAGCCTCAGTCTAGCCAAAAACATTCAGTACTTC.

CDR3 coding DNA: TGCGCCAGCAGCCAAGGGCCGGAAGAATTCTCTGGAAACACCATATATTTT. Its protein product is CASSQGPEEFSGNTIYF. V gene TRBV4-3 combines with J gene TRBJ1-3, with D unclear. V lost 1 base, J lost 0 bases, and 13 bases lay in between. Germline CDR1 is LGHNA and CDR2 is YSLEER. CDR3 length: 17 amino acids.

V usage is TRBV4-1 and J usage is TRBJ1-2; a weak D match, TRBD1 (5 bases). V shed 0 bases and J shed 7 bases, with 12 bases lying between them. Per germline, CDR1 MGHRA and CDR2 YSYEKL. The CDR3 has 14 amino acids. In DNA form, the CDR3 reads TGCGCCAGCAGCCAAGATCAATCGGGGGTTGGCTACACCTTC. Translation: CASSQDQSGVGYTF.

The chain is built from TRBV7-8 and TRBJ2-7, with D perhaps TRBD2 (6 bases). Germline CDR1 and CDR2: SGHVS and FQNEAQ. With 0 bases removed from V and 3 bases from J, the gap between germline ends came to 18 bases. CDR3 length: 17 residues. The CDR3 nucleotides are TGTGCCAGCAGCTTAGCGGTGGGAGGTGAGCCTCACTACGAGCAGTACGTC. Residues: CASSLAVGGEPHYEQYV.

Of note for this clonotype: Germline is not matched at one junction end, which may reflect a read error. CDR3 sequence (DNA): TGTCCCAGCAATCCCCCCGAGCAGGGGGCGCCCGGGGAGCTGTTTTTT. Its protein is CPSNPPEQGAPGELFF. This chain connects TRBV28 to TRBJ2-2, with 8 bases aligning to TRBD1. CDR3 length: 16 residues. Germline-derived CDR1 and CDR2 are MDHEN and SYDVKM. The whole variable domain, remainder taken from reference TRBV28 and TRBJ2-2, is DVKVTQSSRYLVKRTGEKVFLECVQDMDHENMFWYRQDPGLGLRLIYFSYDVKMKEKGDIPEGYSVSREKKERFSLILESASTNQTSMYLCPSNPPEQGAPGELFFGEGSRLTVL.

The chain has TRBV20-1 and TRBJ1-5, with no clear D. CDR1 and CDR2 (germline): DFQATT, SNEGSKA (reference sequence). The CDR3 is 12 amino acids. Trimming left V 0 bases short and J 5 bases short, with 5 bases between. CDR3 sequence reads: CSARDIDQPQHF. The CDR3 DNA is TGCAGTGCTAGAGATATCGATCAGCCCCAGCATTTT.

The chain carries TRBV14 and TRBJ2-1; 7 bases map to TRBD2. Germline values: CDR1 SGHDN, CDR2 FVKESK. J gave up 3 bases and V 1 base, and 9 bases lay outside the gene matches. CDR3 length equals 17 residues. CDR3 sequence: CASSQVSGLAVYNEQFF. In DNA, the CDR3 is TGTGCCAGCAGCCAAGTTTCGGGGCTAGCGGTCTACAATGAGCAGTTCTTC.

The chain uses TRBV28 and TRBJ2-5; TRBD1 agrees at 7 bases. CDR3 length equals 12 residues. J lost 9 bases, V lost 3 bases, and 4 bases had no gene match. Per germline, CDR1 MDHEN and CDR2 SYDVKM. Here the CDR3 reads CASSLTGKAQYF. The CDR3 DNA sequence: TGTGCCAGCAGTTTGACAGGGAAGGCCCAGTACTTC.

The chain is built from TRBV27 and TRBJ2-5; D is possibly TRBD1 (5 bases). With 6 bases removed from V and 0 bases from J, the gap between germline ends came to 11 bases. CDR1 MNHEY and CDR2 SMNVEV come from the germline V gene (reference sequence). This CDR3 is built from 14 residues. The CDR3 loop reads CASRHQGYQETQYF. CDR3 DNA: TGTGCCAGCAGGCATCAGGGTTACCAAGAGACCCAGTACTTC.

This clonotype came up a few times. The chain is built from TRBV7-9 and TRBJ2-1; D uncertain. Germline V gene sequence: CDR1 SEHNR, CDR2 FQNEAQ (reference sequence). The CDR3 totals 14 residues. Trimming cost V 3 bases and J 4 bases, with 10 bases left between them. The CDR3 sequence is CASSLTYLYNEQFF. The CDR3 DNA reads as TGTGCCAGCAGCTTGACATACCTATACAATGAGCAGTTCTTC. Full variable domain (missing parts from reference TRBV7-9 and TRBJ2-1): DTGVSQNPRHKITKRGQNVTFRCDPISEHNRLYWYRQTLGQGPEFLTYFQNEAQLEKSRLLSDRFSAERPKGSFSTLEIQRTEQGDSAMYLCASSLTYLYNEQFFGPGTRLTVL.

The CDR3 protein is CASSFPISEQFF. CDR3 in DNA: TGTGCCAGCAGTTTCCCTATAAGTGAGCAGTTCTTC. The V and J genes are TRBV12-3 or TRBV12-4 and TRBJ2-1; D unresolved. The CDR3 sequence is 12 residues long. The V and J ends lost 3 bases and 9 bases respectively, with 9 bases between them.

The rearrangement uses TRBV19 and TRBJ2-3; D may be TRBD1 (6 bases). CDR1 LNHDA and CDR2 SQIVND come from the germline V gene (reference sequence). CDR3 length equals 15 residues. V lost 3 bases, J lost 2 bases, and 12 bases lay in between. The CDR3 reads CASSIAAGATDTQYF. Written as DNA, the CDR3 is TGTGCCAGTAGTATCGCGGCAGGGGCCACAGATACGCAGTATTTT.

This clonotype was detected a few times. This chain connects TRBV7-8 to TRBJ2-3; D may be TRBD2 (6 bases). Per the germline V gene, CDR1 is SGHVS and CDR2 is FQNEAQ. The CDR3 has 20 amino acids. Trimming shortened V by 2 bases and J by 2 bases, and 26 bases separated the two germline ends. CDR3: CASSLPVGAGNSFPTDTQYF. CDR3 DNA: TGTGCCAGCAGCTTACCGGTAGGGGCGGGGAACAGTTTCCCCACAGATACGCAGTATTTT. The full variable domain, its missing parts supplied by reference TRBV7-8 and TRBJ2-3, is GAGVSQSPRYKVAKRGQDVALRCDPISGHVSLFWYQQALGQGPEFLTYFQNEAQLDKSGLPSDRFFAERPEGSVSTLKIQRTQQEDSAVYLCASSLPVGAGNSFPTDTQYFGPGTRLTVL.